The 5 T cell receptor beta chains given below trace back to one sample, sequenced in a study of T cell repertoires in cytomegalovirus infection. Their specific antigens are unknown. MiXCR was run by TCRdb on the reads, yielding one entry per CDR3 protein. Among a few hundred thousand distinct CDR3 sequences listed, almost 30% were seen once. This sample comprised cultured PBMCs, obtained from culture after CMV antigen stimulation. These receptors originate from a human donor in good health (CMV status not recorded). Some clones in this sample may be carry-over from other donors' samples.

V usage is TRBV20-1 and J usage is TRBJ2-2, with 7 bases aligning to TRBD1. The CDR3 spans 15 residues. The J segment lost 1 base and the V segment lost 6 bases, leaving 8 bases of the junction unmatched. CDR1 and CDR2 (germline): DFQATT, SNEGSKA (reference sequence). The CDR3 sequence is CSAPPWDRNTGELFF. Here the CDR3 DNA reads TGCAGTGCCCCACCCTGGGACAGGAACACCGGGGAGCTGTTTTTT.

V is TRBV9 and J is TRBJ1-3; the D is unclear. Germline V CDR1 and CDR2: SGDLS, YYNGEE. This CDR3 is 15 amino acids long. V was shortened by 2 bases and J by 0 bases, with 9 bases between the two germline ends. Here the CDR3 DNA reads TGTGCCAGCAGCGTTGCCACGAGCTCTGGAAACACCATATATTTT. As protein: CASSVATSSGNTIYF.

Many counts were recorded for this clonotype. This chain joins TRBV6-1 and TRBJ1-2; perhaps TRBD1 as D (5 bases). Germline V CDR1 and CDR2: MNHNS, SASEGT. Trimming pared 7 bases from V and 7 bases from J, leaving 19 bases between. The CDR3 consists of 14 residues. CDR3 amino acids: CASTPTRGQGGYTF. In nucleotides, the CDR3 is TGTGCCAGCACACCCACGCGGGGCCAGGGTGGCTACACCTTC.

This clonotype is labeled as medium-sized. The gene calls are TRBV19 and TRBJ1-5, with D perhaps matching TRBD1 (5 bases). Trimming removed 7 bases at V and 1 base at J, with 14 bases between. The CDR3 contains 15 residues. Germline CDR1 is LNHDA and CDR2 is SQIVND (reference sequence). CDR3 sequence: CASITDNASNQPQHF. The CDR3 coding sequence is TGTGCCAGTATTACGGACAACGCGAGCAATCAGCCCCAGCATTTT.

The genes are TRBV5-1 and TRBJ2-7, with 7 bases fitting TRBD1. This CDR3 has 16 residues. CDR1 and CDR2 (germline): SGHRS, YFSETQ. V shed 5 bases and J 0 bases; nucleotides not matched to a gene: 11. The CDR3 DNA reads as TGCGCCAGCAGTTGGGACAGATCCAACCCCTCCTACGAGCAGTACTTC. It is translated as CASSWDRSNPSYEQYF.